The 31 T cell receptor beta chains below come from one sample, sequenced in a study of Graves' ophthalmopathy and Graves' hyperthyroidism. RNA transcripts provided the template for amplifying TCR beta CDR3 regions. HTBI primers were used in a first-round RT-PCR, which preceded a second-round multiplex PCR. MiXCR, run by TCRdb on the multiplex PCR reads, gives a single entry per CDR3 protein. Among 560,000 or so distinct CDR3 sequences listed, approximately 37% were seen once. The sequencing input was peripheral blood or thyroid tissue (not recorded which). The receptors were sampled from an adult man with Graves' hyperthyroidism.

The count of this clonotype is one. A much larger clone differs from this one at a single base, so this may be a read error. This CDR3 is missing its conserved last phenylalanine or tryptophan, likely due to a read error. The chain joins TRBV15 to TRBJ2-5, with 9 positions matching TRBD1. Germline lookup yields CDR1 LNHNV and CDR2 YYDKDF (reference sequence). This CDR3 is built from 15 residues. V shed 6 bases and J 3 bases; nucleotides not matched to a gene: 8. CDR3 sequence (DNA): TGTGCCACCAGTGACTCGGACAGGGGAAAAGAGACCCAGTACTCC. This encodes CATSDSDRGKETQYS.

The V call is TRBV6-1, the J call TRBJ2-5; possibly TRBD2 for D (5 bases). Germline CDR1 MNHNS, CDR2 SASEGT. The V end was cut by 5 bases, the J end by 0 bases, with 10 bases between. The CDR3 is made up of 14 amino acids. The CDR3 protein is CASSYDGNQETQYF. The CDR3 nucleotides are TGTGCCAGCAGTTACGACGGGAACCAAGAGACCCAGTACTTC.

This clonotype showed up many times. J is TRBJ2-5 and V is TRBV20-1; D is uncertain. V lost 3 bases and J lost 5, with 13 bases in between. The CDR3 length is 13 residues. Germline-derived CDR1 and CDR2 are DFQATT and SNEGSKA (reference sequence). The CDR3 bases are TGCAGTGCTAGTAGTCCCTTGGTCGAGACCCAGTACTTC. It specifies CSASSPLVETQYF.

The table lists this clonotype with a few counts. The chain uses TRBV5-8 and TRBJ2-3; the D call may be TRBD1 or TRBD2 (5 bases each). Per germline, CDR1 SGHTS and CDR2 YDEGEE. CDR3 length: 17 residues. V was cut by 6 bases and J by 0 bases, with 20 bases left in between. The CDR3 nucleotides read TGTGCCAGCACGGAGCAGTGGGGGTCTACTAGCACAGATACGCAGTATTTT. As protein: CASTEQWGSTSTDTQYF.

This clonotype came up many times. The chain links TRBV6-1 to TRBJ2-7, with TRBD1 matching over 9 bases. CDR3 length: 13 residues. Trimming took 8 bases from V and 2 from J; bases not matched to a gene: 4. The V gene's germline CDR1 is MNHNS and CDR2 SASEGT. In DNA form, the CDR3 reads TGTGCCAGCTCACAGGGGGCTACCTACGAGCAGTACTTC. Protein sequence: CASSQGATYEQYF.

The V gene is TRBV7-8, the J gene TRBJ1-4, with D possibly matching TRBD1 (5 bases). The CDR3 has 14 residues. V gave up 6 bases and J gave up 8 bases, with 16 bases separating them. Germline CDR1 reads SGHVS; CDR2 reads FQNEAQ. CDR3 protein: CASSSGTQGEKLFF. The CDR3 coding sequence is TGTGCCAGCAGTTCCGGGACCCAGGGAGAAAAACTGTTTTTT.

Ten or more counts support this clonotype. The chain couples TRBV4-1 to TRBJ2-5; 8 nucleotides agree with TRBD1. The V and J ends lost 1 base and 1 base, in that order; junction bases with no gene match: 5. Looked up from germline, CDR1 is MGHRA and CDR2 is YSYEKL. The length of the CDR3 is 16 residues. The CDR3 loop is CASSQGGTGPQETQYF. CDR3 in DNA: TGCGCCAGCAGCCAAGGGGGGACAGGTCCCCAAGAGACCCAGTACTTC.

This clonotype was detected a few times. The rearrangement joins TRBV7-3 to TRBJ2-3; maybe TRBD2 (7 bases). The germline V gene has CDR1 SGHTA and CDR2 FQGTGA. V shed 4 bases and J shed 2 bases, with 13 bases lying between them. The CDR3 consists of 15 residues. For the CDR3, the DNA is TGTGCCAGCAGCTCCCCCGGGGGGCCCACAGATACGCAGTATTTT. Its translation: CASSSPGGPTDTQYF.

V usage is TRBV29-1 and J usage is TRBJ1-1, with D unclear. Germline V gives CDR1 SQVTM, CDR2 ANQGSEA. The CDR3 totals 13 residues. The CDR3 spells CSLAGGVNTEAFF. The CDR3 nucleotides are TGCAGTTTGGCAGGCGGGGTGAACACTGAAGCTTTCTTT. Full variable domain (outside the CDR3, taken from reference TRBV29-1 and TRBJ1-1): SAVISQKPSRDICQRGTSLTIQCQVDSQVTMMFWYRQQPGQSLTLIATANQGSEATYESGFVIDKFPISRPNLTFSTLTVSNMSPEDSSIYLCSLAGGVNTEAFFGQGTRLTVV.

The gene calls are TRBV7-9 and TRBJ2-7, with a tentative D call TRBD2 (5 bases). Germline CDR1 SEHNR, CDR2 FQNEAQ (reference sequence). This CDR3 spans 15 amino acids. V was trimmed by 5 bases and J by 4 bases, leaving 18 bases between them. The CDR3 DNA sequence: TGTGCCAGCAGCCCATTCCCCAGCGGTCAATACGAGCAGTACTTC. It yields the protein CASSPFPSGQYEQYF.

The chain combines TRBV20-1 with TRBJ1-5, with D unresolved. Germline values: CDR1 DFQATT, CDR2 SNEGSKA (reference sequence). The CDR3 has 9 amino acids. Trimming took off 1 base at V and 9 bases at J, with 1 base between the two ends. The CDR3 region has the DNA TGCAGTGCTAGAGGGCCCCAGCATTTT. Translating it yields CSARGPQHF.

This clonotype was counted many times. V is TRBV4-2 and J is TRBJ1-1, with unresolved D. From germline, CDR1 is LGHNA and CDR2 YNFKEQ. The CDR3 length is 15 residues. Trimming took off 1 base at V and 1 base at J, with 10 bases between the two ends. The CDR3 reads CASSQGGAGNTEAFF. The CDR3 region has the DNA TGTGCCAGCAGCCAAGGCGGCGCAGGGAACACTGAAGCTTTCTTT.

This clonotype came up many times. At one boundary the junction diverges from the germline segment, which might be a read error. The chain uses TRBV5-8 and TRBJ2-7; 7 bases fit TRBD1. In germline, CDR1 is SGHTS, CDR2 YDEGEE. The CDR3 spans 14 residues. The CDR3 region is CASSSGTVSSEQYF. CDR3 DNA sequence: TGTGCCAGCAGCTCCGGGACAGTGTCCTCCGAGCAGTACTTC.

The chain recombines TRBV12-5 with TRBJ1-4, with 8 bases that match TRBD1. There are 15 residues in the CDR3. The ends lost 0 bases at V and 8 bases at J; junction bases unmatched: 5. Germline CDR1 reads LGHNT; CDR2 reads FRNRAP. CDR3 sequence reads: CASGLVTGGGEKLFF. Written as DNA, the CDR3 is TGTGCTAGTGGTTTGGTCACAGGGGGTGGCGAAAAACTGTTTTTT. Looking up the rest from reference TRBV12-5 and TRBJ1-4 gives the full variable domain: DARVTQTPRHKVTEMGQEVTMRCQPILGHNTVFWYRQTMMQGLELLAYFRNRAPLDDSGMPKDRFSAEMPDATLATLKIQPSEPRDSAVYFCASGLVTGGGEKLFFGSGTQLSVL.

This clonotype occurred many times. The rearrangement joins TRBV9 to TRBJ1-1, with D unresolved. CDR3 length equals 14 residues. The germline V and J ends were trimmed by 0 bases and 5 bases, with 11 bases remaining between them. The germline V gene encodes CDR1 SGDLS and CDR2 YYNGEE. CDR3 sequence (DNA): TGTGCCAGCAGCGTAGGCGAGGCTAGGACTGAAGCTTTCTTT. The encoded protein is CASSVGEARTEAFF.

The chain joins TRBV7-9 to TRBJ2-5, with D tentatively TRBD1 (6 bases). The CDR3 length is 13 residues. V was clipped by 5 bases and J by 5 bases, with 12 bases between them. The germline CDR1 and CDR2 sequences are SEHNR and FQNEAQ (reference sequence). Here the CDR3 DNA reads TGTGCCAGCAGCCACAGGGTTGCTGAGACCCAGTACTTC. Encoded protein: CASSHRVAETQYF.

The sample holds a few counts of this clonotype. The rearrangement links TRBV7-2 to TRBJ2-2; D not certain. Trimming cost V 5 bases and J 4 bases, with 5 bases left between them. CDR1 SGHTA and CDR2 FQGNSA come from the germline V gene. The CDR3 totals 12 residues. Written as DNA, the CDR3 is TGTGCCAGCAGCGTATTCACCGGGGAGCTGTTTTTT. It encodes CASSVFTGELFF. Supplemented by reference TRBV7-2 and TRBJ2-2, the full variable domain reads GAGVSQSPSNKVTEKGKDVELRCDPISGHTALYWYRQSLGQGLEFLIYFQGNSAPDKSGLPSDRFSAERTGGSVSTLTIQRTQQEDSAVYLCASSVFTGELFFGEGSRLTVL.

This clonotype was observed many times. The V and J genes are TRBV19 and TRBJ2-7; TRBD2 might be the D (5 bases). The V and J ends lost 3 bases and 6 bases respectively, with 15 bases between them. Per the germline V gene, CDR1 is LNHDA and CDR2 is SQIVND (reference sequence). The CDR3 has 14 amino acids. The CDR3 protein is CASSILASTLEQYF. The CDR3, as DNA: TGTGCCAGTAGTATTCTGGCTAGCACCCTCGAGCAGTACTTC.

This clonotype was picked up a small number of times. The chain has TRBV7-8 and TRBJ1-4, with D tentatively TRBD1 (6 bases). CDR3 length: 18 residues. The V gene's germline CDR1 is SGHVS and CDR2 FQNEAQ. V lost 5 bases and J lost 0, with 19 bases in between. The CDR3 region is CASSQTLPDSATNEKLFF. The CDR3 coding sequence is TGTGCCAGCAGCCAGACCCTCCCGGACAGTGCAACTAATGAAAAACTGTTTTTT.

This chain joins TRBV19 and TRBJ1-2; 7 positions agree with TRBD1. The CDR3 runs to 14 residues. Germline V gene data show CDR1 as LNHDA and CDR2 as SQIVND (reference sequence). V gave up 0 bases and J gave up 7 bases; unmatched junction bases: 5. CDR3 sequence reads: CASSIEGTAPGYTF. The CDR3 coding sequence is TGTGCCAGTAGTATAGAGGGGACAGCCCCTGGCTACACCTTC.

This clonotype turned up a few times. V usage is TRBV28 and J usage is TRBJ1-6, with no clear D. V lost 3 bases and J 9 bases, leaving 9 bases between the germline ends. This CDR3 contains 13 residues. Germline CDR1 MDHEN, CDR2 SYDVKM. CDR3 region: CASSFSRISPLHF. CDR3 sequence (DNA): TGTGCCAGCAGTTTTAGCCGAATTTCACCCCTCCACTTT.

There are many counts of this clonotype. The chain has TRBV4-1 and TRBJ1-2; 12 bases agree with TRBD1. J lost 2 bases, V lost 0 bases, and 1 base had no gene match. CDR1 is MGHRA and CDR2 is YSYEKL in the germline V gene. This CDR3 has 16 residues. For the CDR3, the DNA is TGCGCCAGCAGCCAAGAGGGGACAGGGGGCAACTATGGCTACACCTTC. Its translation is CASSQEGTGGNYGYTF.

This clonotype was seen ten or more times. The genes are TRBV12-3 or TRBV12-4 and TRBJ1-2, with D hard to call. Between the trimmed V and J ends, which lost 6 bases and 2 bases, there was a span of 10 bases. The CDR3 totals 13 residues. DNA of the CDR3: TGTGCCAGCAGCTTGGAACGGAACTATGGCTACACCTTC. Protein: CASSLERNYGYTF.

This clonotype was seen many times. J is TRBJ1-1 and V is TRBV5-1, with TRBD1 matching 9 bases. This CDR3 contains 14 residues. The germline gives CDR1 SGHRS, CDR2 YFSETQ. The V gene end was trimmed by 3 bases and the J gene end by 4 bases; junction bases not matched to a gene: 4. The DNA for the CDR3 is TGCGCCAGCAGCTCGGGGACAGGGATCACTGAAGCTTTCTTT. Its translation is CASSSGTGITEAFF. Full variable domain (missing parts from reference TRBV5-1 and TRBJ1-1): KAGVTQTPRYLIKTRGQQVTLSCSPISGHRSVSWYQQTPGQGLQFLFEYFSETQRNKGNFPGRFSGRQFSNSRSEMNVSTLELGDSALYLCASSSGTGITEAFFGQGTRLTVV.

Here the CDR3 DNA reads TGCAGCGCCTTGGCGGACAGCTCCTACAATGAGCAGTTCTTC. Protein: CSALADSSYNEQFF. This sequence joins TRBV29-1 and TRBJ2-1; maybe TRBD1 (6 bases). Deletions cut 7 bases from V and 0 bases from J, with 13 bases between. The CDR3 has 14 amino acids. Germline V CDR1 and CDR2: SQVTM, ANQGSEA.

This clonotype was detected a few times. V and J are TRBV20-1 and TRBJ1-2; tentative D call: TRBD1 (5 bases). Germline CDR1 DFQATT, CDR2 SNEGSKA (reference sequence). The CDR3 loop spans 12 amino acids. The ends were cut back, 4 bases at V and 5 bases at J, with 11 bases in the middle. CDR3 amino acids: CSAIREGYGYTF. The CDR3 DNA reads as TGCAGTGCTATCAGGGAGGGGTATGGCTACACCTTC.

In the case of this clonotype: One end of the junction does not line up with germline, which may come from a read error. This chain uses TRBV7-9 with TRBJ1-1; D gene unclear. CDR3 length: 13 residues. Germline V CDR1 and CDR2: SEHNR, FQNEAQ (reference sequence). CDR3 loop: CASSLTTYTEALF. The CDR3, as DNA: TGTGCCAGCAGTTTAACCACGTACACTGAAGCTCTCTTT.

This clonotype was observed once. The V and J genes are TRBV29-1 and TRBJ2-7, with TRBD1 matching 9 bases. The CDR3 sequence is 14 residues long. Germline lookup yields CDR1 SQVTM and CDR2 ANQGSEA. The V and J ends lost 8 bases and 4 bases, in that order; junction bases with no gene match: 12. The CDR3 region has the DNA TGCAGCAGCTCGGGGACAGGGAATGTGTACGAGCAGTACTTC. Translating gives CSSSGTGNVYEQYF.

The chain carries TRBV15 and TRBJ1-2; a weak D match, TRBD1 (5 bases). The germline V and J ends were trimmed by 3 bases and 7 bases, with 15 bases remaining between them. CDR3 length: 14 residues. The V gene's germline CDR1 is LNHNV and CDR2 YYDKDF (reference sequence). The CDR3 coding sequence is TGTGCCACCAGCAGTGATTGGGGCCCGGTTGGCTACACCTTC. Residues: CATSSDWGPVGYTF.

Many counts were recorded for this clonotype. V gene TRBV5-8 combines with J gene TRBJ2-7; either TRBD1 or TRBD2 may fit D (6 bases each). V was shortened by 0 bases and J by 8 bases, with 21 bases between the two germline ends. The germline V gene encodes CDR1 SGHTS and CDR2 YDEGEE. The CDR3 has 16 amino acids. For the CDR3, the DNA is TGTGCCAGCAGCTTGGACCTTCTGGGGGGCGCAAACAAGCAGTACTTC. Its translation: CASSLDLLGGANKQYF.

This chain joins TRBV20-1 and TRBJ1-2; a weak D match, TRBD1 (5 bases). The CDR3 covers 15 residues. Germline lookup yields CDR1 DFQATT and CDR2 SNEGSKA (reference sequence). Trimming cost V 1 base and J 4 bases, with 16 bases left between them. CDR3 sequence reads: CSARARGVGGYGYTF. CDR3 sequence (DNA): TGCAGTGCTAGAGCCCGAGGGGTAGGCGGCTATGGCTACACCTTC.